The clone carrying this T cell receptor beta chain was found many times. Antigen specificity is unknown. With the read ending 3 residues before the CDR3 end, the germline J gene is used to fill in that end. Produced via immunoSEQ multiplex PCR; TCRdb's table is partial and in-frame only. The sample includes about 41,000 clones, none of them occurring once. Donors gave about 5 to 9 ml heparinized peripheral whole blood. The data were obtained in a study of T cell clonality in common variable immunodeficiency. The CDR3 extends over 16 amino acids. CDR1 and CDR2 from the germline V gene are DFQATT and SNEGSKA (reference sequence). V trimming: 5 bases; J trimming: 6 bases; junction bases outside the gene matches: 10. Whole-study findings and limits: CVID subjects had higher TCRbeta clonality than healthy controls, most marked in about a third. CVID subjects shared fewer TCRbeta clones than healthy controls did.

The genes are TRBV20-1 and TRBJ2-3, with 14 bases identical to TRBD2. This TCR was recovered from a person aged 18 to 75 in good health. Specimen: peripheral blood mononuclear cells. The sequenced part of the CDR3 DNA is TGCAGTGCTCGCCTTGGACTAGCGGGAGGAGAGGATACG. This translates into CSARLGLAGGEDT. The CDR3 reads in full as CSARLGLAGGEDTQYF.